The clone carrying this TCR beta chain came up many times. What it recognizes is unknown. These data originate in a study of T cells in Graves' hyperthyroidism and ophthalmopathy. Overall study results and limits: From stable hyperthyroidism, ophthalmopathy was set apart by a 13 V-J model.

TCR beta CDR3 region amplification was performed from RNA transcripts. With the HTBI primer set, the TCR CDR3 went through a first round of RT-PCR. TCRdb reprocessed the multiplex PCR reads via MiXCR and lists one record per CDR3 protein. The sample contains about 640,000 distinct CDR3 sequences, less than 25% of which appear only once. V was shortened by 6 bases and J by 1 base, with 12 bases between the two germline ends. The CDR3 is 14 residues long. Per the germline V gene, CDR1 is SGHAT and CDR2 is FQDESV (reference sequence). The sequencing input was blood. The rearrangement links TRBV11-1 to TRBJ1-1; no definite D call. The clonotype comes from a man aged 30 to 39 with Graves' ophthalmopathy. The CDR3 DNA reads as TGTGCCAGCAGTAGAGGTGTCGGGAACACTGAAGCTTTCTTT. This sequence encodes CASSRGVGNTEAFF.